Below, 29 T cell receptor beta chains from the same sample are listed, as sequenced in a study of chemoradiotherapy in HPV16-positive cancers. Some clones are missing from TCRdb's copy, which holds only in-frame ones; the method was immunoSEQ multiplex PCR. The sample holds 65,000 to 80,000 clones; almost 90% are singletons and the top ten take around 4.4%. Source: blood, taken from a patient who underwent chemoradiotherapy. These receptors all come from a human donor with HPV-associated anogenital cancer.

A note on this clone: The junction does not match germline at one end; this may be a read error. Other DNA sequences from this sample encode an identical CDR3 as well. The chain carries TRBV7-9 and TRBJ1-4, with TRBD1 as a possible D gene (5 bases). In germline, CDR1 is SEHNR, CDR2 FQNEAQ (reference sequence). The CDR3 consists of 12 residues. CDR3 DNA: TGTGCCAGCAGCCTAATGAGGGGAAAACTATTTTTT. It codes for CASSLMRGKLFF.

This chain uses TRBV27 with TRBJ2-5; D remains ambiguous. This CDR3 comprises 14 residues. V was trimmed by 4 bases and J by 5 bases, leaving 14 bases between them. Germline V gene sequence: CDR1 MNHEY, CDR2 SMNVEV (reference sequence). CDR3 amino acids: CASSSGPTRETQYF. The CDR3 DNA sequence: TGTGCCAGCAGTTCTGGCCCCACGCGGGAGACCCAGTACTTC.

The gene calls are TRBV7-9 and TRBJ2-1; D ambiguous. This CDR3 region has 15 residues. V was cut by 5 bases and J by 6 bases, with 17 bases left in between. Germline V gives CDR1 SEHNR, CDR2 FQNEAQ (reference sequence). This CDR3 is CASSRPEVKPNEQFF. Written as DNA, the CDR3 is TGTGCCAGCAGCCGCCCAGAAGTGAAGCCCAATGAGCAGTTCTTC.

This chain uses TRBV6-1 with TRBJ2-1, with D unresolved. Germline assignment: CDR1 MNHNS and CDR2 SASEGT. The CDR3 totals 13 residues. V gave up 2 bases and J gave up 11 bases, with 13 bases separating them. The CDR3 is CASSEKGRVKQFF. CDR3 DNA sequence: TGTGCCAGCAGTGAAAAGGGAAGGGTGAAGCAGTTCTTC.

V usage is TRBV5-1 and J usage is TRBJ2-5; D tentatively fits TRBD1 or TRBD2 (5 bases each). The CDR3 runs to 15 residues. Germline assignment: CDR1 SGHRS and CDR2 YFSETQ. Between the trimmed V and J ends, which lost 5 bases and 11 bases, there was a span of 25 bases. As DNA, the CDR3 is TGCGCCAGCAGTAAACGGGTAGATGGGCTAGGGGAGCAGTACTTC. This gives the protein CASSKRVDGLGEQYF.

The chain couples TRBV28 to TRBJ2-6, with D possibly matching TRBD2 (5 bases). Trimming cost V 4 bases and J 8 bases, with 15 bases left between them. CDR1 and CDR2 (germline): MDHEN, SYDVKM. The CDR3 spans 15 residues. The CDR3 nucleotides are TGTGCCAGCAGTTCAACTCGGGGATACTCCAACGTCCTGACTTTC. Residues: CASSSTRGYSNVLTF.

This clone has a handful of counts. V usage is TRBV19 and J usage is TRBJ1-3; 7 bases align to TRBD1. This CDR3 has 19 residues. V trimming: 7 bases; J trimming: 0 bases; junction bases outside the gene matches: 18. The germline V gene encodes CDR1 LNHDA and CDR2 SQIVND (reference sequence). The CDR3, as DNA: TGTGCCAGTATCCCGACAGGGAGAAGTCCCTCGAGCTCTGGAAACACCATATATTTT. Its translation is CASIPTGRSPSSSGNTIYF.

The J gene is TRBJ1-1, the V gene TRBV7-2; D is unclear. V was clipped by 1 base and J by 1 base, with 4 bases between them. The CDR3 extends over 13 amino acids. Germline V gene sequence: CDR1 SGHTA, CDR2 FQGNSA. CDR3 in amino acids: CASSLGQNTEAFF. As DNA, the CDR3 is TGTGCCAGCAGCTTAGGACAGAACACTGAAGCTTTCTTT.

V gene TRBV5-6 combines with J gene TRBJ2-5; 7 nucleotides match TRBD1. The end of the DNA is better explained by TRBJ2-7, so the J call may be wrong. The CDR3 runs 15 residues. Germline values: CDR1 SGHDT, CDR2 YYEEEE. The CDR3 here is CASSFTDRSHYEQYF. The CDR3 nucleotides read TGTGCCAGCAGCTTTACGGACAGGTCTCACTACGAGCAGTACTTC.

This chain links TRBV28 with TRBJ1-2; the D is unclear. The CDR3 totals 14 residues. Trimming left V 5 bases short and J 0 bases short, with 10 bases between. Germline V gives CDR1 MDHEN, CDR2 SYDVKM. In DNA, the CDR3 is TGTGCCAGCAGTGGGGTACCCCCTAACTATGGCTACACCTTC. Protein: CASSGVPPNYGYTF.

This chain connects TRBV7-3 to TRBJ2-1; maybe TRBD1 (5 bases). Looked up from germline, CDR1 is SGHTA and CDR2 is FQGTGA. The ends were cut back, 0 bases at V and 10 bases at J, with 10 bases in the middle. The length of the CDR3 is 13 residues. The chain's CDR3 is CASSLTGAREQFF. The CDR3 DNA reads TGTGCCAGCAGCTTAACAGGGGCCAGGGAGCAGTTCTTC. The full variable domain, completed using reference TRBV7-3 and TRBJ2-1, is GAGVSQTPSNKVTEKGKYVELRCDPISGHTALYWYRQSLGQGPEFLIYFQGTGAADDSGLPNDRFFAVRPEGSVSTLKIQRTERGDSAVYLCASSLTGAREQFFGPGTRLTVL.

The V call is TRBV13, the J call TRBJ2-1; D is unresolved. In germline, CDR1 is PRHDT, CDR2 FYEKMQ (reference sequence). This CDR3 region has 15 residues. V gave up 4 bases and J gave up 3 bases, with 13 bases separating them. Written as DNA, the CDR3 is TGTGCCAGCAGCTCCCTCGCAGTTCTCTACAATGAGCAGTTCTTC. Amino acids: CASSSLAVLYNEQFF.

J is TRBJ1-1 and V is TRBV7-9; maybe TRBD1 (5 bases). Germline CDR1 is SEHNR and CDR2 is FQNEAQ (reference sequence). The CDR3 is 13 residues long. Deletions cut 10 bases from V and 9 bases from J, with 21 bases between. The CDR3 loop is CATSTAEDNKAFF. CDR3 DNA: TGTGCCACGAGTACGGCGGAGGACAACAAAGCTTTCTTT.

This chain connects TRBV2 to TRBJ2-5; D ambiguous. Trimming removed 9 bases at V and 4 bases at J, with 21 bases between. Germline assignment: CDR1 SNHLY and CDR2 FYNNEI. This CDR3 comprises 15 residues. The CDR3 nucleotides read TGTGCCAGTACGAAATATTCGGCGACGATAGAGACCCAGTACTTC. Its protein is CASTKYSATIETQYF.

This clone was detected once. The rearrangement joins TRBV6-1 to TRBJ2-3; 7 bases agree with TRBD1. Germline values: CDR1 MNHNS, CDR2 SASEGT. The CDR3 length is 15 residues. V shed 3 bases, J shed 6 bases, and the junction held 9 bases outside the gene matches. The CDR3 is CASSDYRDRRDTQYF. CDR3 coding DNA: TGTGCCAGCAGTGATTACCGGGACAGACGGGATACGCAGTATTTT.

This clone was recorded only once. Compared with germline, one end of the junction differs, possibly owing to a read error. The V and J genes are TRBV7-7 and TRBJ2-1, with 13 bases that match TRBD2. Germline values: CDR1 SSHAT, CDR2 FNYEAQ (reference sequence). This CDR3 region has 16 residues. The CDR3: CASSTGLAGQNNEQFF. In nucleotides, the CDR3 is TGTGCTAGCAGCACGGGACTAGCGGGGCAGAACAATGAGCAGTTCTTC.

V and J are TRBV1 and TRBJ2-2; the tabulated D call, TRBD1, remains unverified against the DNA. TRBV1 is a recognized pseudogene. The CDR3 is 16 residues long. CDR3 DNA: TGCACCAGCAGCCGAGGCAGGGCTTCAAGGAGCGGGGAGCTGTTTTTT. This codes for CTSSRGRASRSGELFF.

V usage is TRBV5-6 and J usage is TRBJ1-4; no firm D call. The CDR3 spans 14 residues. Germline CDR1 and CDR2: SGHDT and YYEEEE. Trimming took 3 bases from V and 7 from J, leaving 13 bases between them. The CDR3 bases are TGTGCCAGCAGCTCCTCGGGAGGTTTTGAAAAACTGTTTTTT. Encoded protein: CASSSSGGFEKLFF.

V gene TRBV2 combines with J gene TRBJ2-1, with 16 positions matching TRBD2. The ends lost 8 bases at V and 8 bases at J; junction bases unmatched: 6. CDR1 and CDR2 (germline): SNHLY, FYNNEI. The CDR3 length is 15 residues. CDR3 in DNA: TGTGCCAGCTCGGGACTAGCGGGAGGGTTGGATGAGCAGTTCTTC. It is translated as CASSGLAGGLDEQFF.

The V call is TRBV28, the J call TRBJ2-7, with 10 bases matching TRBD2. CDR1 is MDHEN and CDR2 is SYDVKM in the germline V gene. V trimming: 1 base; J trimming: 10 bases; junction bases outside the gene matches: 7. The CDR3 spans 14 residues. CDR3 residues: CASSLSGTSEPQYF. As DNA, the CDR3 is TGTGCCAGCAGTTTATCTGGGACTAGCGAGCCTCAGTACTTC.

The V and J genes are TRBV6-6 and TRBJ2-3; D not certain. CDR1 MNHNY and CDR2 SVGAGI come from the germline V gene (reference sequence). Trimming shortened V by 4 bases and J by 5 bases, and 10 bases separated the two germline ends. The CDR3 is 13 amino acids. CDR3 sequence reads: CASSSPPRDTQYF. The CDR3 DNA is TGTGCCAGCAGTTCCCCACCCAGAGATACGCAGTATTTT.

V usage is TRBV2 and J usage is TRBJ2-3; D call uncertain. This CDR3 has 11 residues. V was trimmed by 6 bases and J by 0 bases, leaving 1 base between them. Germline V gives CDR1 SNHLY, CDR2 FYNNEI. In DNA form, the CDR3 reads TGTGCCAGCAGCAGCACAGATACGCAGTATTTT. Amino acid sequence: CASSSTDTQYF. The whole variable domain, remainder taken from reference TRBV2 and TRBJ2-3, is EPEVTQTPSHQVTQMGQEVILRCVPISNHLYFYWYRQILGQKVEFLVSFYNNEISEKSEIFDDQFSVERPDGSNFTLKIRSTKLEDSAMYFCASSSTDTQYFGPGTRLTVL.

This rearrangement joins TRBV5-6 to TRBJ2-5; a weak D match, TRBD1 (6 bases). Germline V gene data show CDR1 as SGHDT and CDR2 as YYEEEE. V was shortened by 4 bases and J by 1 base, with 8 bases between the two germline ends. The CDR3 loop spans 13 amino acids. CDR3 sequence (DNA): TGTGCCAGCAGCCCGGACAGCCAAGAGACCCAGTACTTC. Protein sequence: CASSPDSQETQYF. The whole variable domain, remainder taken from reference TRBV5-6 and TRBJ2-5, is DAGVTQSPTHLIKTRGQQVTLRCSPKSGHDTVSWYQQALGQGPQFIFQYYEEEERQRGNFPDRFSGHQFPNYSSELNVNALLLGDSALYLCASSPDSQETQYFGPGTRLLVL.

V is TRBV6-5 and J is TRBJ2-5; D is perhaps TRBD2 (6 bases). The CDR3 totals 13 residues. V was clipped by 5 bases and J by 7 bases, with 14 bases between them. Per germline, CDR1 MNHEY and CDR2 SVGAGI. CDR3 loop: CASSPGTGGTQYF. For the CDR3, the DNA is TGTGCCAGCAGTCCTGGGACTGGTGGGACCCAGTACTTC.

This clone was found a few times. The chain links TRBV5-1 to TRBJ1-6; D possibly corresponds to TRBD1 (5 bases). Germline V gene lookup returns CDR1 SGHRS and CDR2 YFSETQ. The CDR3 has 15 amino acids. V was pared by 4 bases and J by 6 bases, with 14 bases between. This CDR3 reads CASSTVGLLNSPLHF. Written as DNA, the CDR3 is TGCGCCAGCAGCACGGTGGGACTACTTAATTCACCCCTCCACTTT.

The V gene is TRBV10-3, the J gene TRBJ1-5; TRBD1 is a possible D gene (6 bases). The V and J ends lost 6 bases and 0 bases respectively, with 12 bases between them. Germline V lookup: CDR1 ENHRY, CDR2 SYGVKD. CDR3 length equals 15 residues. CDR3 protein: CAISRDKYSNQPQHF. In nucleotides, the CDR3 is TGTGCCATCAGCCGGGACAAGTATAGCAATCAGCCCCAGCATTTT.

The V call is TRBV7-9, the J call TRBJ2-3; no clear D. Germline CDR1 and CDR2: SEHNR and FQNEAQ (reference sequence). V lost 0 bases to trimming and J lost 0 bases, with 4 bases between them. The CDR3 totals 14 residues. The CDR3 bases are TGTGCCAGCAGCTTAGCGTTCAGCACAGATACGCAGTATTTT. Translated, it gives CASSLAFSTDTQYF. The full variable domain, in which reference TRBV7-9 and TRBJ2-3 provide the parts outside the CDR3, is DTGVSQNPRHKITKRGQNVTFRCDPISEHNRLYWYRQTLGQGPEFLTYFQNEAQLEKSRLLSDRFSAERPKGSFSTLEIQRTEQGDSAMYLCASSLAFSTDTQYFGPGTRLTVL.

The V and J genes are TRBV2 and TRBJ1-1; 11 bases are a match to TRBD1. This CDR3 is 13 amino acids long. CDR1 and CDR2 from the germline V gene are SNHLY and FYNNEI. V lost 8 bases, J lost 4 bases, and 3 bases stayed unmatched. The DNA for the CDR3 is TGTGCCAGCGGACAGGGGGCGAGCACTGAAGCTTTCTTT. The encoded protein is CASGQGASTEAFF.

The chain uses TRBV28 and TRBJ1-1; D gene uncertain. The germline V gene has CDR1 MDHEN and CDR2 SYDVKM. V was trimmed by 6 bases and J by 0 bases, leaving 11 bases between them. The CDR3 length is 14 residues. The CDR3 sequence is CASRSAGMNTEAFF. CDR3 sequence (DNA): TGTGCCAGCAGGTCGGCAGGCATGAACACTGAAGCTTTCTTT.